Sequencing of this TCR beta chain was carried out in a study of blood T cell repertoires in COVID-19. Study as a whole: Some COVID-19 samples were acute and others convalescent; all came from the United States, Italy and Spain. Sources were T cells, B-cell-depleted T cells, or PBMCs; the material itself was cDNA or gDNA.

Original handling: Reference gene primer amplification in the assay estimated nucleated cell counts. Some clones are missing from TCRdb's copy, which holds only in-frame ones; the method was immunoSEQ multiplex PCR. V, J and clone size derive from that table, while D and trimming were established from the DNA sequence. Of 450,000 or so clones listed, over 85% are singletons. The CDR3 has 16 residues. Per the germline V gene, CDR1 is SGHKS and CDR2 is YYEKEE (reference sequence). V shed 1 base and J 8 bases; nucleotides not matched to a gene: 8. In Seattle, patients joined the study during active infection and were tracked longitudinally.

The chain uses TRBV5-5 and TRBJ2-2; 10 bases are shared with TRBD1. Sequencing was carried out using peripheral blood. The clonotype was recovered from a man aged 18 to 29 with COVID-19, enrolled during active disease. The CDR3 loop is CASSLLGGQGYGELFF. The DNA of the CDR3 is TGTGCCAGCAGCTTGCTGGGGGGACAGGGGTATGGGGAGCTGTTTTTT.